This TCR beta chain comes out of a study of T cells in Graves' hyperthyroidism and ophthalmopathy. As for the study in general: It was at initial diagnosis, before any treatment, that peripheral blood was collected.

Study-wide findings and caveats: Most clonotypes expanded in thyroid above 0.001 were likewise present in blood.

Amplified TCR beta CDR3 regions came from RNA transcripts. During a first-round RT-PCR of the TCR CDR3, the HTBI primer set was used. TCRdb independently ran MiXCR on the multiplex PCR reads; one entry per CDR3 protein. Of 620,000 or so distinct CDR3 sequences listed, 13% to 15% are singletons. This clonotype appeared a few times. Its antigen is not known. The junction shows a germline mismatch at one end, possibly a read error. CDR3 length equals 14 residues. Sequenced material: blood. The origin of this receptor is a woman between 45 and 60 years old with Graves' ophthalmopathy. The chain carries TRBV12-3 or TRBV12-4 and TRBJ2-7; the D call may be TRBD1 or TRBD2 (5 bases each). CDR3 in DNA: TGTGCCAGCAGTTTTGGGGGACCCTCCCACGAGCAGTACTTC. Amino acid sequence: CASSFGGPSHEQYF.